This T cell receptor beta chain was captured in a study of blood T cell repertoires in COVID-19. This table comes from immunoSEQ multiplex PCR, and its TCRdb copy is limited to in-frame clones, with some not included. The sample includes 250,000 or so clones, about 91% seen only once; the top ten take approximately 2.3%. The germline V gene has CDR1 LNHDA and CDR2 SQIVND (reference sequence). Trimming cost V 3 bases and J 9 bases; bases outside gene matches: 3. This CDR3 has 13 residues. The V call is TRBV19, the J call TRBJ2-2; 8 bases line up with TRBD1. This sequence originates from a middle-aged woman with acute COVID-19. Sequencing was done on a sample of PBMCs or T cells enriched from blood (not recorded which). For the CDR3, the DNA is TGTGCCAGTAGTATCGGACAGGGCAGGGAGCTGTTTTTT. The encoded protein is CASSIGQGRELFF. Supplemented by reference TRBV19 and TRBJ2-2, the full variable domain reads DGGITQSPKYLFRKEGQNVTLSCEQNLNHDAMYWYRQDPGQGLRLIYYSQIVNDFQKGDIAEGYSVSREKKESFPLTVTSAQKNPTAFYLCASSIGQGRELFFGEGSRLTVL.